Below are 15 T cell receptor beta chains sequenced from a single sample in a study of monozygotic twins with inflammatory bowel disease. One entry per CDR3 protein, without DNA, is what TCRdb gives after re-calling the 5' RACE reads. Recorded for this sample: about 210,000 distinct CDR3 sequences. What was sequenced was blood. The receptors were sampled from a human donor with ulcerative colitis or Crohn's disease, or a healthy co-twin of an affected twin (not recorded which).

The V and J genes are TRBV4-2 and TRBJ2-1; TCRdb picks TRBD2, but there is no DNA to check that call. This CDR3 comprises 17 residues. From germline, CDR1 is LGHNA and CDR2 YNFKEQ. The CDR3 sequence: CASSQAYATSGGNEQFF.

The chain employs TRBV20-1 and TRBJ1-6; no DNA is available, so the TRBD1 call from TCRdb remains unchecked. Germline lookup yields CDR1 DFQATT and CDR2 SNEGSKA (reference sequence). The CDR3 totals 17 residues. The CDR3 sequence is CSALPTGSSSYNSPLHF.

The chain couples TRBV5-1 to TRBJ1-4. The CDR3 consists of 14 residues. CDR1 and CDR2 from the germline V gene are SGHRS and YFSETQ. The CDR3 region is CASSRTENREKLFF.

V gene TRBV4-3 combines with J gene TRBJ2-4; TCRdb lists TRBD2, though no DNA is available to test this call. The CDR3 is 18 amino acids. Germline V gene data show CDR1 as LGHNA and CDR2 as YSLEER. The CDR3 protein is CASSSGWTSGAAKNIQYF.

The chain couples TRBV7-2 to TRBJ2-3; TCRdb returns TRBD1, unconfirmable since there is no DNA. This CDR3 has 12 residues. Per germline, CDR1 SGHTA and CDR2 FQGNSA. The CDR3 reads CASSSLGTAVPF.

This sequence joins TRBV7-6 and TRBJ2-2; TCRdb selects TRBD1, and the lack of DNA leaves this call unchecked. The CDR3 runs 12 residues. The germline gives CDR1 SGHVS, CDR2 FNYEAQ. CDR3 loop: CASSWAGGELFF.

V and J are TRBV15 and TRBJ2-1; TCRdb reports TRBD2, a call that lacks DNA to check it against. Germline CDR1 LNHNV, CDR2 YYDKDF (reference sequence). The CDR3 totals 13 residues. The CDR3 loop reads CATSRFGGDEQFF.

The chain links TRBV19 to TRBJ1-2; no DNA is available, so the TRBD1 call from TCRdb remains unchecked. Germline V CDR1 and CDR2: LNHDA, SQIVND (reference sequence). The CDR3 totals 14 residues. The CDR3: CASSSGGANYGYTF.

The chain joins TRBV20-1 to TRBJ1-4. Per the germline V gene, CDR1 is DFQATT and CDR2 is SNEGSKA (reference sequence). The length of the CDR3 is 13 residues. CDR3 in amino acids: CSAPTWDNEKLFF.

The V gene is TRBV7-2, the J gene TRBJ2-7. The CDR3 loop spans 12 amino acids. Germline CDR1 and CDR2: SGHTA and FQGNSA. This CDR3 is CASSPNRYEQYF.

This rearrangement joins TRBV18 to TRBJ2-6; TCRdb outputs TRBD2, but without DNA this stays unchecked. This CDR3 spans 15 amino acids. CDR1 is KGHSH, CDR2 LQKENI, per germline. The CDR3 sequence: CASSPPSGGANVLTF.

This chain links TRBV12-3 or TRBV12-4 with TRBJ2-3; the TCRdb call, TRBD1, lacks DNA for checking. The CDR3 loop spans 15 amino acids. This chain's CDR3 is CASSWQGARADTQYF.

The J gene is TRBJ1-4, the V gene TRBV4-2. This CDR3 is 17 amino acids long. CDR1 and CDR2 (germline): LGHNA, YNFKEQ. CDR3 region: CASSQEGRGATNEKLFF.

The V call is TRBV5-1, the J call TRBJ1-1. There are 14 residues in the CDR3. The germline gives CDR1 SGHRS, CDR2 YFSETQ. This chain's CDR3 is CASSLDLPGGGAFF.

V is TRBV7-2 and J is TRBJ2-1; TCRdb calls TRBD2, which cannot be checked without DNA. CDR1 SGHTA and CDR2 FQGNSA come from the germline V gene. This CDR3 has 15 residues. The CDR3 loop reads CASSLSSGIYNEQFF.